Each of the 24 T cell receptor beta chains below was sequenced from the same sample in a study of shared clonotypes between healthy human individuals. Here immunoSEQ multiplex PCR was the method, and the copy in TCRdb shows in-frame clones only, minus some. Among 180,000 or so clones listed, 85% to 95% were seen once. What was sequenced was naive CD4+ T cells sorted from blood. Described subset: CD45RA+ positively selected. Every receptor here comes from a woman aged 25 to 39 in good health.

The chain is built from TRBV29-1 and TRBJ2-4; D not certain. The V end lost 7 bases, the J end lost 1 base, and 14 bases lay between the germline ends. The length of the CDR3 is 14 residues. Germline V gene data show CDR1 as SQVTM and CDR2 as ANQGSEA. The CDR3 DNA is TGCAGCGCCGCTCCCGAACACGCCAAAAACATTCAGTACTTC. This gives the protein CSAAPEHAKNIQYF.

V is TRBV11-2 and J is TRBJ2-7, with D perhaps given as TRBD1 or TRBD2 (7 bases each). Trimming took 5 bases from V and 3 from J, leaving 14 bases between them. The length of the CDR3 is 14 residues. Germline CDR1 and CDR2: SGHAT and FQNNGV. The CDR3 DNA follows: TGTGCCAGCAGCCTGCAGCGGGACAGCTACGAGCAGTACTTC. Amino acid sequence: CASSLQRDSYEQYF.

DNA of the CDR3: TGTGCCAGCAGCCATGAGACAGGGAACGGCTACACCTTC. It specifies CASSHETGNGYTF. This chain joins TRBV11-1 and TRBJ1-2, with 7 bases identical to TRBD1. Germline-derived CDR1 and CDR2 are SGHAT and FQDESV (reference sequence). This CDR3 comprises 13 residues. J lost 8 bases, V lost 5 bases, and 8 bases had no gene match.

V usage is TRBV29-1 and J usage is TRBJ2-3; the match to TRBD2 covers 10 bases. Looked up from germline, CDR1 is SQVTM and CDR2 is ANQGSEA. J was trimmed by 3 bases and V by 6 bases; bases with no gene match: 6. The CDR3 consists of 14 residues. The CDR3 region is CSVLPSGRTDTQYF. The CDR3 DNA reads as TGCAGCGTCCTCCCTAGCGGGAGAACAGATACGCAGTATTTT.

This chain joins TRBV6-4 and TRBJ1-5, with D perhaps TRBD1 (6 bases). The V and J ends lost 3 bases and 2 bases respectively, with 14 bases between them. Per the germline V gene, CDR1 is MRHNA and CDR2 is SNTAGT. The CDR3 covers 16 residues. This CDR3 reads CASSEGIRGCNQPQHF. In nucleotides, the CDR3 is TGTGCCAGCAGTGAGGGGATCAGGGGTTGCAATCAGCCCCAGCATTTT.

The chain uses TRBV7-6 and TRBJ2-5; 7 bases line up with TRBD1. This CDR3 contains 13 residues. After removal of 2 bases from V and 5 bases from J, the junction contained 2 bases not matched to a gene. From germline, CDR1 is SGHVS and CDR2 FNYEAQ. The CDR3 DNA sequence: TGTGCCAGCAGCTTAATACAGGGGGAGACCCAGTACTTC. Protein product: CASSLIQGETQYF.

The V gene is TRBV7-8, the J gene TRBJ2-7; TRBD2 aligns across 8 bases. V lost 6 bases to trimming and J lost 2 bases; unmatched junction nucleotides: 15. Germline loops: CDR1 SGHVS, CDR2 FQNEAQ. The CDR3 contains 17 residues. The CDR3 here is CASSPGLAGGRTYEQYF. The DNA for the CDR3 is TGTGCCAGCAGTCCAGGACTAGCCGGAGGACGCACCTACGAGCAGTACTTC.

V and J are TRBV7-8 and TRBJ2-7; D is unclear. The CDR3 contains 13 residues. Per germline, CDR1 SGHVS and CDR2 FQNEAQ. Deletions cut 4 bases from V and 6 bases from J, with 13 bases between. This chain's CDR3 is CASSSYALIEQYF. The CDR3 nucleotides are TGTGCCAGCAGCTCCTACGCATTGATCGAGCAGTACTTC.

The V gene is TRBV10-2, the J gene TRBJ1-1; maybe TRBD1 (6 bases). Trimming took off 2 bases at V and 4 bases at J, with 20 bases between the two ends. This CDR3 has 17 residues. Germline lookup yields CDR1 WSHSY and CDR2 SAAADI. CDR3 sequence (DNA): TGCGCCAGCAGTGAGCATCCCTGGGGGCTAGATAGCACTGAAGCTTTCTTT. This sequence encodes CASSEHPWGLDSTEAFF.

The V gene is TRBV6-5, the J gene TRBJ1-2; D perhaps matches TRBD1 (5 bases). The CDR3 totals 14 residues. The germline gives CDR1 MNHEY, CDR2 SVGAGI. V lost 2 bases to trimming and J lost 4 bases, with 11 bases between them. In nucleotides, the CDR3 is TGTGCCAGCAGTTACGCGGACACAAGCTATGGCTACACCTTC. It yields the protein CASSYADTSYGYTF.

V gene TRBV9 combines with J gene TRBJ1-1, with TRBD1 matching 8 bases. This CDR3 comprises 14 residues. The junction had 7 bases not matched to a gene; V was cut back by 3 bases and J by 6 bases. Germline V gene lookup returns CDR1 SGDLS and CDR2 YYNGEE. The CDR3: CASSADRVNAEAFF. CDR3 in DNA: TGTGCCAGCAGCGCGGACAGGGTAAATGCTGAAGCTTTCTTT.

This chain uses TRBV28 with TRBJ1-1, with D maybe TRBD1 (5 bases). Between the trimmed V and J ends, which lost 2 bases and 3 bases, there was a span of 7 bases. The CDR3 totals 13 residues. Germline V gene sequence: CDR1 MDHEN, CDR2 SYDVKM. The CDR3 loop is CASSLEGDTEAFF. The CDR3 coding sequence is TGTGCCAGCAGTTTAGAAGGGGACACTGAAGCTTTCTTT. Full variable domain (remainder filled in from reference TRBV28 and TRBJ1-1): DVKVTQSSRYLVKRTGEKVFLECVQDMDHENMFWYRQDPGLGLRLIYFSYDVKMKEKGDIPEGYSVSREKKERFSLILESASTNQTSMYLCASSLEGDTEAFFGQGTRLTVV.

The chain carries TRBV23-1 and TRBJ1-5; D is perhaps TRBD1 (6 bases). TRBV23-1 is annotated as an ORF whose role is uncertain. The CDR3 is made up of 15 amino acids. Trimming left V 1 base short and J 3 bases short, with 10 bases between. CDR3 DNA sequence: TGCGCCAGCAGTCAATACAGGGTTTACAATCAGCCCCAGCATTTT. Its translation: CASSQYRVYNQPQHF.

The chain links TRBV5-1 to TRBJ2-2; the D call may be TRBD1 or TRBD2 (5 bases each). CDR1 SGHRS and CDR2 YFSETQ come from the germline V gene. CDR3 length: 12 residues. Trimming took off 4 bases at V and 7 bases at J, with 8 bases between the two ends. The CDR3 sequence: CASSRGGGELFF. CDR3 in DNA: TGCGCCAGCAGCCGGGGCGGCGGGGAGCTGTTTTTT.

The CDR3 bases are TGCGCCAGCAGTCAATCGGGAAGGGGATGGGAAGCTTTCTTT. It translates to CASSQSGRGWEAFF. The chain couples TRBV23-1 to TRBJ1-1; TRBD1 is a possible D gene (5 bases). TRBV23-1 is an ORF, and what it does is uncertain. The germline V and J ends were trimmed by 0 bases and 8 bases, with 13 bases remaining between them. This CDR3 is built from 14 residues.

This rearrangement joins TRBV18 to TRBJ2-2, with a weak D call TRBD2 (6 bases). The CDR3 is made up of 15 amino acids. Germline V gene data show CDR1 as KGHSH and CDR2 as LQKENI. The ends were cut back, 0 bases at V and 9 bases at J, with 14 bases in the middle. The CDR3 is CASSPPGLEGRELFF. CDR3 nucleotides: TGTGCCAGCTCACCACCGGGACTGGAAGGACGGGAGCTGTTTTTT.

The rearrangement links TRBV7-2 to TRBJ2-5; 14 bases map to TRBD2. The J call may be in error: the DNA end matches TRBJ2-7 better. CDR1 and CDR2 (germline): SGHTA, FQGNSA. The CDR3 spans 15 residues. The CDR3 loop is CASSLGTSGRNEQYF. The CDR3 nucleotides read TGTGCCAGCAGCTTAGGGACTAGCGGGAGGAACGAGCAGTACTTC.

This clone was found once. The CDR3 spells CASSLRGGGTEAFF. CDR3 in DNA: TGTGCCAGCAGCCTGAGGGGGGGAGGCACTGAAGCTTTCTTT. The chain joins TRBV28 to TRBJ1-1; weak D call: TRBD1 (6 bases). Between the trimmed V and J ends, which lost 6 bases and 4 bases, there was a span of 15 bases. The CDR3 extends over 14 amino acids. Germline CDR1 MDHEN, CDR2 SYDVKM. Supplemented by reference TRBV28 and TRBJ1-1, the full variable domain reads DVKVTQSSRYLVKRTGEKVFLECVQDMDHENMFWYRQDPGLGLRLIYFSYDVKMKEKGDIPEGYSVSREKKERFSLILESASTNQTSMYLCASSLRGGGTEAFFGQGTRLTVV.

The sample holds one count of this clone. The chain has TRBV7-9 and TRBJ2-2; 7 nucleotides align to TRBD1. The ends lost 2 bases at V and 9 bases at J; junction bases unmatched: 9. The length of the CDR3 is 15 residues. Germline V CDR1 and CDR2: SEHNR, FQNEAQ (reference sequence). In nucleotides, the CDR3 is TGTGCCAGCAGCTTAAACAGGGGCCAGGGCCGGGAGCTGTTTTTT. Its translation: CASSLNRGQGRELFF.

The CDR3 DNA reads TGTGCCACCCAGTTACGGAGCACAGATACGCAGTATTTT. Its translation: CATQLRSTDTQYF. The chain uses TRBV10-3 and TRBJ2-3; D not resolved. CDR1 is ENHRY, CDR2 SYGVKD, per germline. V dropped 10 bases and J dropped 0 bases, with 11 bases sitting between them. The CDR3 contains 13 residues.

The chain is built from TRBV27 and TRBJ2-1; tentatively, D is TRBD2 (6 bases). CDR3 length: 16 residues. Germline V gene data show CDR1 as MNHEY and CDR2 as SMNVEV (reference sequence). V dropped 5 bases and J dropped 1 base, with 15 bases sitting between them. The CDR3 region has the DNA TGTGCCAGCAGTCCGGGTACCCGGGGGTCCTACAATGAGCAGTTCTTC. Translation: CASSPGTRGSYNEQFF.

To note about this clone: As the CDR3 is not closed by the conserved phenylalanine or tryptophan, this likely results from a read error. The rearrangement uses TRBV7-9 and TRBJ1-2; 7 nucleotides match TRBD1. After removal of 2 bases from V and 2 bases from J, the junction contained 14 bases not matched to a gene. The CDR3 has 18 residues. Germline V gives CDR1 SEHNR, CDR2 FQNEAQ (reference sequence). The CDR3 region has the DNA TGTGCCAGCAGCTTAACCCTGGTACAGGGGATTAACAACTATGGCTACACCCTC. It specifies CASSLTLVQGINNYGYTL.

The V and J genes are TRBV7-9 and TRBJ2-7; D may be TRBD1 (5 bases). The CDR3 spans 13 residues. V lost 2 bases to trimming and J lost 6 bases, with 11 bases between them. The V gene's germline CDR1 is SEHNR and CDR2 FQNEAQ (reference sequence). The CDR3 DNA follows: TGTGCCAGCAGCTTAAATTCCGACAGCGAGCAGTACTTC. It translates to CASSLNSDSEQYF. Full variable domain (missing parts from reference TRBV7-9 and TRBJ2-7): DTGVSQNPRHKITKRGQNVTFRCDPISEHNRLYWYRQTLGQGPEFLTYFQNEAQLEKSRLLSDRFSAERPKGSFSTLEIQRTEQGDSAMYLCASSLNSDSEQYFGPGTRLTVT.

DNA for the CDR3: TGTGCCAGCAGAGTGAACAGAGGGAACGAGCAGTACTTC. Translating gives CASRVNRGNEQYF. The chain employs TRBV28 and TRBJ2-7; D perhaps matches TRBD2 (5 bases). The CDR3 length is 13 residues. V lost 6 bases and J 5 bases, leaving 14 bases between the germline ends. Germline CDR1 and CDR2: MDHEN and SYDVKM.